A single sample gave rise to the 10 T cell receptor beta chains below, sequenced in a study of OX40 agonist ivuxolimab in advanced cancers. Only in-frame clones appear in the TCRdb table, and some are missing; sequencing was by immunoSEQ multiplex PCR. This sample carries 60,000 to 85,000 clones, 83% of them seen once, and the ten largest clones take under 1.5%. This specimen was CD4+ or CD8+ T cells sorted from blood, taken in a trial of the OX40 agonist ivuxolimab. Receptors originate from an adult with an advanced solid tumor such as melanoma, head and neck, liver or kidney cancer.

The rearrangement joins TRBV7-7 to TRBJ2-2; D could derive from TRBD1 or TRBD2 (6 bases each). Germline V gives CDR1 SSHAT, CDR2 FNYEAQ (reference sequence). This CDR3 region has 16 residues. V was shortened by 5 bases and J by 0 bases, with 13 bases between the two germline ends. CDR3 protein: CASSLGGAANTGELFF. CDR3 sequence (DNA): TGTGCCAGCAGCCTGGGGGGCGCGGCGAACACCGGGGAGCTGTTTTTT. Together with reference TRBV7-7 and TRBJ2-2, the CDR3 gives the full variable domain: GAGVSQSPRYKVTKRGQDVTLRCDPISSHATLYWYQQALGQGPEFLTYFNYEAQPDKSGLPSDRFSAERPEGSISTLTIQRTEQRDSAMYRCASSLGGAANTGELFFGEGSRLTVL.

The genes are TRBV18 and TRBJ2-1, with TRBD1 identical over 8 bases. Germline V gene sequence: CDR1 KGHSH, CDR2 LQKENI. The V and J ends lost 2 bases and 16 bases, in that order; junction bases with no gene match: 7. The CDR3 consists of 12 residues. DNA of the CDR3: TGTGCCAGCTCACCAAAGACAGGGGCCCTCTTCTTC. Translating it yields CASSPKTGALFF.

The V gene is TRBV5-1, the J gene TRBJ2-4, with D perhaps given as TRBD1 or TRBD2 (5 bases each). Germline lookup yields CDR1 SGHRS and CDR2 YFSETQ. V was shortened by 4 bases and J by 0 bases, with 14 bases between the two germline ends. CDR3 length: 16 residues. The CDR3 is CASSLYTGTAKNIQYF. DNA for the CDR3: TGCGCCAGCAGCCTCTATACCGGGACAGCCAAAAACATTCAGTACTTC.

The chain couples TRBV6-5 to TRBJ1-1; TRBD1 aligns across 9 bases. In germline, CDR1 is MNHEY, CDR2 SVGAGI. The CDR3 sequence is 11 residues long. Trimming cost V 6 bases and J 10 bases; bases outside gene matches: 3. In nucleotides, the CDR3 is TGTGCCAGCAGCATGGACAGGGGAGCTTTCTTT. Amino acids: CASSMDRGAFF.

This clone was observed a few times. This chain links TRBV10-1 with TRBJ1-6; 9 nucleotides line up with TRBD1. CDR1 is WNHNN, CDR2 SYGVQD, per germline (reference sequence). Unmatched junction bases numbered 5, after V lost 7 bases and J lost 7 bases. The CDR3 has 14 amino acids. The CDR3 spells CASKLQGANSPLHF. DNA of the CDR3: TGCGCCAGCAAGTTACAGGGGGCAAATTCACCCCTCCACTTT.

This clone was detected a few times. The J gene is TRBJ2-7, the V gene TRBV2, with D possibly matching TRBD1 (6 bases). Trimming left V 7 bases short and J 3 bases short, with 13 bases between. In germline, CDR1 is SNHLY, CDR2 FYNNEI. The CDR3 is made up of 13 amino acids. The CDR3 nucleotides are TGTGCCAGCACCCTGGACAGCGACTACGAGCAGTACTTC. This sequence encodes CASTLDSDYEQYF.

CDR3 in amino acids: CASSLTDRSSYEQYF. As DNA, the CDR3 is TGCGCCAGCAGCCTGACAGACAGGAGCTCCTACGAGCAGTACTTC. The chain links TRBV4-1 to TRBJ2-7, with TRBD1 as a possible D gene (6 bases). The CDR3 runs 15 residues. CDR1 MGHRA and CDR2 YSYEKL come from the germline V gene. The V end lost 4 bases, the J end lost 0 bases, and 13 bases lay between the germline ends.

The chain couples TRBV6-5 to TRBJ2-2; 8 bases agree with TRBD2. Germline-derived CDR1 and CDR2 are MNHEY and SVGAGI. This CDR3 has 16 amino acids. V shed 1 base and J 4 bases; nucleotides not matched to a gene: 5. The CDR3 loop is CASSYFRGGGTGELFF. The CDR3 nucleotides read TGTGCCAGCAGTTACTTTCGGGGGGGAGGCACCGGGGAGCTGTTTTTT.

V gene TRBV5-1 combines with J gene TRBJ1-1, with D tentatively TRBD1 (5 bases). V gave up 3 bases and J gave up 3 bases, with 18 bases separating them. In germline, CDR1 is SGHRS, CDR2 YFSETQ. CDR3 length equals 16 residues. The CDR3: CASSSPQGARDTEAFF. In nucleotides, the CDR3 is TGCGCCAGCAGCTCCCCTCAAGGGGCGCGGGACACTGAAGCTTTCTTT.

This clone was counted a single time. The chain joins TRBV19 to TRBJ1-3; D perhaps matches TRBD1 (6 bases). Trimming took off 6 bases at V and 2 bases at J, with 11 bases between the two ends. Germline assignment: CDR1 LNHDA and CDR2 SQIVND (reference sequence). The CDR3 length is 14 residues. The DNA of the CDR3 is TGTGCCAGTAGGACAGGACAGACTGGAAACACCATATATTTT. It codes for CASRTGQTGNTIYF. The complete variable domain, with remaining parts taken from reference TRBV19 and TRBJ1-3, reads DGGITQSPKYLFRKEGQNVTLSCEQNLNHDAMYWYRQDPGQGLRLIYYSQIVNDFQKGDIAEGYSVSREKKESFPLTVTSAQKNPTAFYLCASRTGQTGNTIYFGEGSWLTVV.